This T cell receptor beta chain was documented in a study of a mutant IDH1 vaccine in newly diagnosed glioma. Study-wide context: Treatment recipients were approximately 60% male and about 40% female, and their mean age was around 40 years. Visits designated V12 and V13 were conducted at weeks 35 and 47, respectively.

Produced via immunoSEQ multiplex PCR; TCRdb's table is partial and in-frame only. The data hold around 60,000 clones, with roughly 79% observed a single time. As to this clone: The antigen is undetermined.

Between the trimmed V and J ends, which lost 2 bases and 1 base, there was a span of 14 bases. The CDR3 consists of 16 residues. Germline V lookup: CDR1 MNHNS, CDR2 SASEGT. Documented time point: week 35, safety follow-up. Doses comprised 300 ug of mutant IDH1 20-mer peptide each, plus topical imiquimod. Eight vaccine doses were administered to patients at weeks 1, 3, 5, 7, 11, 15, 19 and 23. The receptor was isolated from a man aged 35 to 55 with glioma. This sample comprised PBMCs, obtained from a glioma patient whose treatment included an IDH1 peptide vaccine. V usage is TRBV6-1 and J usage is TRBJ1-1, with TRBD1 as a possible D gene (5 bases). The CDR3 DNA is TGTGCCAGCAGTGAAATGGGACGCATAACGAACACTGAAGCTTTCTTT. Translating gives CASSEMGRITNTEAFF.